What follows are 3 T cell receptor beta chains derived from one specimen sequenced in a study of type 1 and type 2 diabetes patients. The PCR template was genomic DNA. A primer set of 30 forward and 13 reverse primers amplified the CDR3. From the multiplex PCR reads, TCRdb called clonotypes with MiXCR, one entry per CDR3 protein. The repertoire holds more than 250,000 distinct CDR3 sequences, with approximately 45% as singletons. Specimen: peripheral blood mononuclear cells (PBMCs). The receptor source for this set is a man between 18 and 29 years old with type 2 diabetes.

Here the CDR3 reads CASSAKGAYEQYF. CDR3 bases: TGTGCCAGCAGCGCAAAAGGCGCCTACGAGCAGTACTTC. V and J are TRBV12-3 or TRBV12-4 and TRBJ2-7; no firm D call. This CDR3 spans 13 amino acids. V lost 6 bases, J lost 2 bases, and 11 bases lay in between.

V is TRBV10-1 and J is TRBJ2-3, with D possibly being TRBD2 (5 bases). The CDR3 consists of 14 residues. The germline V gene encodes CDR1 WNHNN and CDR2 SYGVQD (reference sequence). V gave up 3 bases and J gave up 2 bases, with 9 bases separating them. CDR3: CASSETRATDTQYF. The DNA of the CDR3 is TGCGCCAGCAGTGAAACGCGGGCCACAGATACGCAGTATTTT.

This chain joins TRBV10-3 and TRBJ2-5, with D possibly matching TRBD2 (5 bases). The J call is uncertain, as TRBJ2-1 better fits the DNA end. This CDR3 is built from 13 residues. Germline V gene lookup returns CDR1 ENHRY and CDR2 SYGVKD. DNA of the CDR3: TGTGCCATCAGTGAGGTAGGGAGCGAAGAGCAGTTCTTC. It encodes CAISEVGSEEQFF.